The clone carrying this TCR beta chain appeared once. Germline V gene sequence: CDR1 LGHDT, CDR2 YNNKEL (reference sequence). The CDR3 is 14 residues long. Trimming pared 2 bases from V and 4 bases from J, leaving 11 bases between. These data are taken from a study of blood T cells in healthy people across ages. For the second PCR, which ran for about 6 to 11 cycles, a sample-barcoded 5' primer and a J-beta primer mix were used. TCRdb re-derived calls from the 5' RACE reads in MiXCR, one entry per CDR3 protein. The sample yields over 1.5 million distinct CDR3 sequences, around half seen once. The receptor was isolated from a woman aged 40 to 50 in good health. The sample comprised blood. The chain links TRBV3-1 to TRBJ2-5; TRBD2 might be the D (5 bases). This CDR3 is CASSQSEGSETQYF. CDR3 sequence (DNA): TGTGCCAGCAGCCAAAGCGAGGGATCAGAGACCCAGTACTTC.